Following are 30 T cell receptor beta chains from one sample sequenced in a study of blood T cells in healthy people across ages. PCR was performed a second time for roughly 7 to 11 cycles using a sample-barcoded 5' primer and a J-beta primer mix. TCRdb re-derived calls from the 5' RACE reads in MiXCR, one entry per CDR3 protein. The sample has some 1.1 million distinct CDR3 sequences, more than 30% seen once. Input material: blood. These receptors came from a man in his late teens or twenties in good health.

Notes on this clonotype: Compared with germline, one end of the junction differs, possibly owing to a read error. This chain joins TRBV7-2 and TRBJ1-2; D remains ambiguous. This CDR3 region has 15 residues. The germline gives CDR1 SGHTA, CDR2 FQGNSA. DNA for the CDR3: TGTGCCAGCAGCTTAGCTCAACCGACTAACTATGGCCACACCTTC. Protein sequence: CASSLAQPTNYGHTF. The full variable domain, its missing parts supplied by reference TRBV7-2 and TRBJ1-2, is GAGVSQSPSNKVTEKGKDVELRCDPISGHTALYWYRQSLGQGLEFLIYFQGNSAPDKSGLPSDRFSAERTGGSVSTLTIQRTQQEDSAVYLCASSLAQPTNYGHTFGSGTRLTVV.

The rearrangement links TRBV29-1 to TRBJ2-7; D might be TRBD2 (5 bases). The CDR3 is 11 amino acids. V lost 4 bases, J lost 5 bases, and 9 bases lay in between. Germline V gene data show CDR1 as SQVTM and CDR2 as ANQGSEA. CDR3 nucleotide sequence: TGCAGCGTTGGAAGAGGGAACGAGCAGTACTTC. The encoded protein is CSVGRGNEQYF.

The chain recombines TRBV9 with TRBJ1-4; D possibly corresponds to TRBD1 (5 bases). CDR3 size: 16 residues. Trimming took 4 bases from V and 5 from J, leaving 18 bases between them. The germline V gene has CDR1 SGDLS and CDR2 YYNGEE. CDR3 DNA sequence: TGTGCCAGCAGCCCTCGGACCGGGGGGGGGAATGAAAAACTGTTTTTT. The encoded protein is CASSPRTGGGNEKLFF.

The J gene is TRBJ1-1, the V gene TRBV13, with D unresolved. V lost 2 bases to trimming and J lost 10 bases, with 26 bases between them. The CDR3 has 17 amino acids. The germline CDR1 and CDR2 sequences are PRHDT and FYEKMQ (reference sequence). The CDR3 protein is CASSLKAYGVRGRRAFF. The CDR3 nucleotides read TGTGCCAGCAGCTTAAAGGCGTACGGGGTACGAGGAAGGAGAGCTTTCTTT.

This clonotype was seen only a few times. The V call is TRBV10-3, the J call TRBJ2-1, with D maybe TRBD2 (6 bases). The CDR3 spans 14 residues. The germline gives CDR1 ENHRY, CDR2 SYGVKD. V lost 3 bases and J 5 bases, leaving 11 bases between the germline ends. CDR3 amino acids: CAISDLASNNEQFF. Here the CDR3 DNA reads TGTGCCATCAGTGACCTAGCGTCGAACAATGAGCAGTTCTTC.

The V and J genes are TRBV20-1 and TRBJ1-2, with D hard to call. V lost 6 bases to trimming and J lost 8 bases, with 13 bases between them. Germline V gene lookup returns CDR1 DFQATT and CDR2 SNEGSKA (reference sequence). The CDR3 sequence is 11 residues long. This CDR3 reads CSAPPRSGYTF. CDR3 in DNA: TGCAGTGCCCCCCCGAGGAGCGGCTACACCTTC.

The chain joins TRBV20-1 to TRBJ1-2, with D possibly TRBD1 on 5 matching bases. Trimming cost V 3 bases and J 2 bases, with 7 bases left between them. Germline lookup yields CDR1 DFQATT and CDR2 SNEGSKA (reference sequence). The CDR3 extends over 12 amino acids. The CDR3 region has the DNA TGCAGTGCTAGGAAGGGGAACTATGGCTACACCTTC. Its protein product is CSARKGNYGYTF.

This clonotype was detected a few times. The chain couples TRBV6-5 to TRBJ2-5; a possible D gene is TRBD2 (6 bases). CDR3 length equals 15 residues. Germline CDR1 and CDR2: MNHEY and SVGAGI. V lost 4 bases to trimming and J lost 1 base, with 13 bases between them. This CDR3 reads CASSSTGGVQETQYF. In DNA, the CDR3 is TGTGCCAGCAGTTCGACCGGGGGAGTCCAAGAGACCCAGTACTTC.

A remark on this clonotype: Being one base from a much bigger clone, this may be a read error. The chain links TRBV10-3 to TRBJ2-1; unclear D gene. CDR3 length: 16 amino acids. Germline V gives CDR1 ENHRY, CDR2 SYGVKD. DNA of the CDR3: TGTGCCATCAGTGAGTCGCTCACGCCGTCCTGCAATGAGCAGTTCTTC. It yields the protein CAISESLTPSCNEQFF.

This chain uses TRBV7-2 with TRBJ1-4; 7 positions agree with TRBD1. V was pared by 4 bases and J by 7 bases, with 9 bases of the junction left unmatched. Per germline, CDR1 SGHTA and CDR2 FQGNSA. The CDR3 has 15 amino acids. The CDR3 DNA reads TGTGCCAGCAGCTCCAATACAGGGGTTGGTGAAAAACTGTTTTTT. Translated, it gives CASSSNTGVGEKLFF. Full variable domain (remainder filled in from reference TRBV7-2 and TRBJ1-4): GAGVSQSPSNKVTEKGKDVELRCDPISGHTALYWYRQSLGQGLEFLIYFQGNSAPDKSGLPSDRFSAERTGGSVSTLTIQRTQQEDSAVYLCASSSNTGVGEKLFFGSGTQLSVL.

This clonotype showed up just a few times. J is TRBJ1-4 and V is TRBV7-9; 7 bases are a match to TRBD1. Germline V gene data show CDR1 as SEHNR and CDR2 as FQNEAQ (reference sequence). Trimming took 3 bases from V and 7 from J; bases not matched to a gene: 8. The CDR3 has 15 residues. CDR3 nucleotides: TGTGCCAGCAGCTTTAGTAGGGGGCGCGTTGAAAAACTGTTTTTT. This gives the protein CASSFSRGRVEKLFF.

As for this clonotype: Its ends do not fully match the called genes, so a read error is possible. This chain joins TRBV6-5 and TRBJ2-1; TRBD2 aligns across 9 bases. CDR3 size: 15 residues. CDR1 is MNHEY and CDR2 is SVGAGI in the germline V gene. The CDR3 loop is CASSWAGGLPNEQSF. In DNA form, the CDR3 reads TGTGCCAGCAGTTGGGCGGGGGGGCTTCCGAATGAGCAGTCCTTC.

This chain joins TRBV15 and TRBJ2-5, with D unclear. V was trimmed by 0 bases and J by 2 bases, leaving 4 bases between them. Germline V CDR1 and CDR2: LNHNV, YYDKDF (reference sequence). The CDR3 covers 13 residues. The CDR3 spells CATSREIQETQYF. In DNA, the CDR3 is TGTGCCACCAGCAGAGAAATTCAAGAGACCCAGTACTTC.

The genes are TRBV4-2 and TRBJ2-7; 9 bases fit TRBD1. The CDR3 loop spans 16 amino acids. J gave up 3 bases and V 4 bases, and 10 bases lay outside the gene matches. Germline lookup yields CDR1 LGHNA and CDR2 YNFKEQ. The CDR3 nucleotides read TGTGCCAGCAGCCCAGTGGGGGACAGGGCGAACTACGAGCAGTACTTC. It specifies CASSPVGDRANYEQYF.

V and J are TRBV9 and TRBJ2-3, with 11 bases fitting TRBD2. The CDR3 loop spans 16 amino acids. V dropped 0 bases and J dropped 5; count of bases not matched to a gene: 5. Germline CDR1 and CDR2: SGDLS and YYNGEE. The chain's CDR3 is CASSVAISGGVDTQYF. CDR3 nucleotides: TGTGCCAGCAGCGTAGCGATTAGCGGGGGGGTAGATACGCAGTATTTT.

The chain links TRBV7-6 to TRBJ1-1; D is perhaps TRBD1 (5 bases). Germline V gives CDR1 SGHVS, CDR2 FNYEAQ. The CDR3 covers 15 residues. Trimming shortened V by 2 bases and J by 1 base, and 11 bases separated the two germline ends. The CDR3 DNA sequence: TGTGCCAGCAGCTTATATCTGGACAAGAACACTGAAGCTTTCTTT. It specifies CASSLYLDKNTEAFF.

The chain has TRBV15 and TRBJ1-4; possible D gene TRBD1, 5 bases. The CDR3 has 15 amino acids. V dropped 0 bases and J dropped 12 bases, with 17 bases sitting between them. Germline loops: CDR1 LNHNV, CDR2 YYDKDF (reference sequence). DNA of the CDR3: TGTGCCACCAGCAGAGAGGGGACGACCAAAACCCAACTGTTTTTT. This gives the protein CATSREGTTKTQLFF.

The sample holds a few counts of this clonotype. The chain is built from TRBV7-2 and TRBJ1-1, with TRBD1 as a possible D gene (5 bases). The CDR3 consists of 12 residues. Trimming took off 1 base at V and 11 bases at J, with 11 bases between the two ends. Germline CDR1 is SGHTA and CDR2 is FQGNSA. The DNA of the CDR3 is TGTGCCAGCAGCTTAGAGGGGAAAGGGGCTTTCTTT. Translated, it gives CASSLEGKGAFF. The variable domain in full, with the rest retrieved from reference TRBV7-2 and TRBJ1-1, is GAGVSQSPSNKVTEKGKDVELRCDPISGHTALYWYRQSLGQGLEFLIYFQGNSAPDKSGLPSDRFSAERTGGSVSTLTIQRTQQEDSAVYLCASSLEGKGAFFGQGTRLTVV.

This clonotype was recorded a few times. The rearrangement uses TRBV3-1 and TRBJ2-1, with TRBD1 matching over 8 bases. The germline V gene has CDR1 LGHDT and CDR2 YNNKEL (reference sequence). The CDR3 has 16 residues. V dropped 4 bases and J dropped 5; count of bases not matched to a gene: 10. The CDR3 protein is CASSPQTGVLNNEQFF. The CDR3 region has the DNA TGTGCCAGCAGCCCCCAGACAGGGGTGTTAAACAATGAGCAGTTCTTC.

This clonotype has just a few counts. The chain carries TRBV6-2 or TRBV6-3 and TRBJ2-5, with D perhaps matching TRBD1 (6 bases). This CDR3 spans 16 amino acids. Germline CDR1 and CDR2: MNHEY and SVGEGT. V was clipped by 5 bases and J by 11 bases, with 27 bases between them. For the CDR3, the DNA is TGTGCCAGCAGTGCACCCCCGGGACACCGAAACAATGAGCAGTACTTC. Its protein is CASSAPPGHRNNEQYF.

This clonotype was counted between two and nine times. A junction end diverges from the germline sequence, so it may reflect a read error. J is TRBJ2-3 and V is TRBV27, with a weak D call TRBD2 (5 bases). CDR1 is MNHEY and CDR2 is SMNVEV in the germline V gene (reference sequence). CDR3 length equals 13 residues. DNA for the CDR3: TGTGCCAGCAGTGTATCGTTAGAGGGTACGCAGTATTTT. Amino acids: CASSVSLEGTQYF.

This clonotype has just a few counts. The chain carries TRBV15 and TRBJ2-1, with D maybe TRBD2 (5 bases). This CDR3 spans 17 amino acids. Germline CDR1 is LNHNV and CDR2 is YYDKDF (reference sequence). V gave up 1 base and J gave up 7 bases, with 20 bases separating them. Written as DNA, the CDR3 is TGTGCCACCAGCAGAGGATTACGGGAAGTCAGGAAGAATGAGCAGTTCTTC. The encoded protein is CATSRGLREVRKNEQFF.

This clonotype has a handful of counts. The chain recombines TRBV6-5 with TRBJ2-7; unclear D gene. Germline CDR1 and CDR2: MNHEY and SVGAGI. The CDR3 totals 12 residues. V was cut by 5 bases and J by 2 bases, with 7 bases left in between. CDR3 DNA: TGTGCCAGCAGTAGCCACACCTACGAGCAGTACTTC. Its translation: CASSSHTYEQYF.

This clonotype has only a few counts. The gene calls are TRBV12-3 or TRBV12-4 and TRBJ2-7; TRBD2 matches 9 bases. Trimming took 6 bases from V and 6 from J; bases not matched to a gene: 9. The CDR3 is 14 residues long. The CDR3 sequence: CASSLSTSGVEQYF. The CDR3 DNA is TGTGCCAGCAGCCTCTCGACTAGCGGAGTCGAGCAGTACTTC.

The rearrangement uses TRBV12-3 or TRBV12-4 and TRBJ2-7; a weak D match, TRBD1 (5 bases). The CDR3 runs 13 residues. The V and J ends lost 5 bases and 2 bases respectively, with 10 bases between them. CDR3 bases: TGTGCCAGCAGTGTAGACAGCGCCTACGAGCAGTACTTC. Encoded protein: CASSVDSAYEQYF.

This clonotype was counted only a few times. This chain links TRBV3-1 with TRBJ1-2; D ambiguous. The germline V and J ends were trimmed by 0 bases and 8 bases, with 16 bases remaining between them. The CDR3 extends over 15 amino acids. From germline, CDR1 is LGHDT and CDR2 YNNKEL (reference sequence). CDR3 nucleotides: TGTGCCAGCAGCCAAGAATTGGGGTATTTGGGAGGCTACACCTTC. Its translation is CASSQELGYLGGYTF.

Remarks on this clonotype: Possible read error: a much larger clone is one base away. V is TRBV5-5 and J is TRBJ2-5; D gene uncertain. Looked up from germline, CDR1 is SGHKS and CDR2 is YYEKEE (reference sequence). CDR3 length: 13 amino acids. V was pared by 2 bases and J by 2 bases, with 7 bases between. The DNA for the CDR3 is TGTGCCAGCAGCTTTTGGCAGCAAGAGACCCAGTACTTC. Protein product: CASSFWQQETQYF.

With regard to this clonotype: An end of the junction differs from the germline gene, which may be a read error. The J gene is TRBJ1-1, the V gene TRBV10-3; D gene ambiguous. CDR1 ENHRY and CDR2 SYGVKD come from the germline V gene. The length of the CDR3 is 15 residues. The CDR3 DNA is TGTGCCATCGGTGAGTCGGGCGACCTGAACACTGAAGCTTTCTTT. Translated: CAIGESGDLNTEAFF.

This clonotype was detected a few times. The chain carries TRBV20-1 and TRBJ1-4; a weak D match, TRBD1 (5 bases). V was shortened by 2 bases and J by 8 bases, with 12 bases between the two germline ends. From germline, CDR1 is DFQATT and CDR2 SNEGSKA (reference sequence). The CDR3 loop spans 13 amino acids. The CDR3 DNA is TGCAGTGCTAGATGGGGGGTTGACGAAAAACTGTTTTTT. This codes for CSARWGVDEKLFF.

The V gene is TRBV20-1, the J gene TRBJ1-2; D gene ambiguous. The CDR3 contains 10 residues. Trimming shortened V by 6 bases and J by 8 bases, and 10 bases separated the two germline ends. Per the germline V gene, CDR1 is DFQATT and CDR2 is SNEGSKA (reference sequence). The DNA for the CDR3 is TGCAGTGCAGACGAAGGAGGCTACACCTTC. Protein sequence: CSADEGGYTF.